The T cell receptor beta chain under discussion was sequenced for a study of T cell responses to AZD1222 COVID-19 vaccine. Broader study findings: Nearly half of spike-specific TCRs reportedly target variant regions that are unmutated in the B.1.351 and B.1.1.7 variants. The donor cohort was predominantly white British with a female majority, and clonal diversity may have been underestimated. After the peak T cell response, and only then, were repertoires sampled.

Per germline, CDR1 MNHEY and CDR2 SVGAGI. The CDR3 runs to 15 residues. Germline trimming cut 6 bases from V and 3 bases from J; bases unmatched to any gene: 10. Notes on this clone: No antigen is known for it.

The method was immunoSEQ multiplex PCR; TCRdb's version includes in-frame clones alone and lacks a portion of them. The sample has 130,000 or so clones; around 84% are singletons. Sequenced here: peripheral blood, sampled on day 0 of AZD1222 vaccination. The chain joins TRBV6-5 to TRBJ1-2; the match to TRBD1 covers 7 bases. The clonotype was recovered from an adult in good health. Written as DNA, the CDR3 is TGTGCCAGCAGGGCTGTAAGGACAGGACACTATGGCTACACCTTC. It codes for CASRAVRTGHYGYTF.